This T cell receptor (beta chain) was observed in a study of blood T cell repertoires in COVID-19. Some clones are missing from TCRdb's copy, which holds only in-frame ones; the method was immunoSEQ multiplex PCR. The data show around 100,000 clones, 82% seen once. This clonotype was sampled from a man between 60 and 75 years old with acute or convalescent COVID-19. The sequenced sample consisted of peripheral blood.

CDR3 DNA: TGCGCCAGCAGCTCGGGGACAGCTCATGGCTACACCTTC. Translated: CASSSGTAHGYTF. This chain joins TRBV5-1 and TRBJ1-2; 7 positions match TRBD1. The J segment lost 6 bases and the V segment lost 3 bases, leaving 5 bases of the junction unmatched. The CDR3 extends over 13 amino acids. CDR1 is SGHRS, CDR2 YFSETQ, per germline.